This entry lists 25 T cell receptor beta chains sequenced from one sample in a study of beta chain features in type 1 diabetes (dated by TCRdb to the late 2010s). The library relied on the immunoSEQ multiplex PCR assay. The entire isolated RNA was reverse transcribed using the High Capacity cDNA Reverse Transcription Kit, and thus expressed TCRB transcripts were sequenced. This immuneACCESS table, as held by TCRdb, lists in-frame sequences with V and J called but not all clones. Of the missing ones, under half trace to an unresolved V gene in checked studies; the others have no known cause. Here the sample has 600,000 to 700,000 clones; approximately 13% occur a single time. The biggest ten clones account for roughly 0.11% of the sample. Broad study findings and their caveats: In all four CD4+ subsets, TCRB CDR3 length was moderately but significantly shorter in type 1 diabetes patients.

No antigens are known for them. Source material: naive CD4+ T cells from blood. This specimen's cell subset or site label, per the study, means: true naive CD4+ T cells. These receptors all come from a young man with type 1 diabetes.

A few counts support this clone. The CDR3 here is CASSFSGSYEQYF. CDR3 DNA sequence: TGTGCCAGCAGTTTTTCAGGCTCCTACGAGCAGTACTTC. The chain carries TRBV6-5 and TRBJ2-7; D gene uncertain. The V and J ends lost 4 bases and 0 bases respectively, with 7 bases between them. Germline V gene lookup returns CDR1 MNHEY and CDR2 SVGAGI. This CDR3 has 13 amino acids.

This clone was seen a few times. The rearrangement uses TRBV7-9 and TRBJ1-5; 8 nucleotides align to TRBD1. With V trimmed by 4 bases and J by 9 bases, 8 bases remained unmatched. The CDR3 totals 14 residues. Germline V gives CDR1 SEHNR, CDR2 FQNEAQ (reference sequence). CDR3 loop: CASSSGTGHGPQHF. As DNA, the CDR3 is TGTGCCAGCAGCTCCGGGACAGGACATGGGCCCCAGCATTTT.

The table lists this clone with a few counts. The chain has TRBV7-9 and TRBJ1-2; possible D gene TRBD1, 5 bases. This CDR3 has 15 residues. Deletions cut 5 bases from V and 6 bases from J, with 19 bases between. Germline V gene lookup returns CDR1 SEHNR and CDR2 FQNEAQ (reference sequence). The CDR3 protein is CASSLPPGEGNGYTF. CDR3 coding DNA: TGTGCCAGCAGCCTCCCACCCGGGGAGGGGAATGGCTACACCTTC. Variable domain in full (rest from reference TRBV7-9 and TRBJ1-2): DTGVSQNPRHKITKRGQNVTFRCDPISEHNRLYWYRQTLGQGPEFLTYFQNEAQLEKSRLLSDRFSAERPKGSFSTLEIQRTEQGDSAMYLCASSLPPGEGNGYTFGSGTRLTVV.

This clone has a handful of counts. At the DNA level, this CDR3 is encoded by other sequences in the same sample as well. The chain has TRBV13 and TRBJ2-7, with D unresolved. V shed 3 bases and J shed 4 bases, with 7 bases lying between them. The CDR3 spans 12 residues. Germline values: CDR1 PRHDT, CDR2 FYEKMQ (reference sequence). CDR3: CASSLRPYEQYF. CDR3 DNA: TGTGCCAGCAGCTTGAGGCCTTACGAGCAGTACTTC.

The V call is TRBV7-2, the J call TRBJ2-2, with 12 bases lining up with TRBD2. Germline lookup yields CDR1 SGHTA and CDR2 FQGNSA. Trimming removed 8 bases from V and 4 bases from J; junction bases left unmatched: 5. The CDR3 has 15 residues. The DNA of the CDR3 is TGTGCCAGCGCTAGCGGGGGGGCTGGCACCGGGGAGCTGTTTTTT. It yields the protein CASASGGAGTGELFF.

The genes are TRBV9 and TRBJ2-3; D not resolved. The CDR3 extends over 15 amino acids. The germline CDR1 and CDR2 sequences are SGDLS and YYNGEE. The V gene lost 7 bases and the J gene lost 5 bases, with 20 bases spanning the gap. The CDR3 nucleotides are TGTGCCAGCCAGCCCTCGGTCGGGTGGGTAGATACGCAGTATTTT. Residues: CASQPSVGWVDTQYF.

As concerns this clone: Germline and junction disagree at one end, which may indicate a read error. The V and J genes are TRBV6-1 and TRBJ1-5, with D possibly being TRBD1 (5 bases). Germline CDR1 is MNHNS and CDR2 is SASEGT. The CDR3 sequence is 16 residues long. CDR3 DNA: TGTGCCAGCAGTCAAGCCGGGACCGACTTTAATCAGCCCCAGCATTTT. Translated: CASSQAGTDFNQPQHF.

This clone was recorded a few times. The chain carries TRBV29-1 and TRBJ2-7; D not certain. This CDR3 region has 12 residues. Germline-derived CDR1 and CDR2 are SQVTM and ANQGSEA. V lost 4 bases, J lost 0 bases, and 7 bases lay in between. The CDR3 here is CSVAPNSYEQYF. DNA of the CDR3: TGCAGCGTTGCCCCCAACTCCTACGAGCAGTACTTC.

This clone was recorded a few times. The CDR3 reads CASSSWTVPTYEQYF. CDR3 bases: TGTGCCAGCAGTTCTTGGACAGTCCCTACCTACGAGCAGTACTTC. The V and J genes are TRBV6-5 and TRBJ2-7; D may be TRBD1 (6 bases). The length of the CDR3 is 15 residues. V was shortened by 4 bases and J by 2 bases, with 15 bases between the two germline ends. Germline CDR1 MNHEY, CDR2 SVGAGI.

V is TRBV19 and J is TRBJ2-7; 8 positions agree with TRBD1. Trimming at V came to 3 bases and at J to 0 bases, leaving 4 bases not matched to a gene. The CDR3 covers 15 residues. Per the germline V gene, CDR1 is LNHDA and CDR2 is SQIVND (reference sequence). CDR3 nucleotide sequence: TGTGCCAGTAGTATGGGACAGGCGAGCTCCTACGAGCAGTACTTC. Translated, it gives CASSMGQASSYEQYF. The complete variable domain, with remaining parts taken from reference TRBV19 and TRBJ2-7, reads DGGITQSPKYLFRKEGQNVTLSCEQNLNHDAMYWYRQDPGQGLRLIYYSQIVNDFQKGDIAEGYSVSREKKESFPLTVTSAQKNPTAFYLCASSMGQASSYEQYFGPGTRLTVT.

The gene calls are TRBV5-4 and TRBJ2-3; 12 nucleotides line up with TRBD2. The J segment lost 2 bases and the V segment lost 7 bases, leaving 8 bases of the junction unmatched. This CDR3 is 16 amino acids long. CDR1 and CDR2 (germline): SGHNT, YYREEE (reference sequence). CDR3 nucleotides: TGTGCCAGCGGGCTAGCGGGGGGGCCATACACAGATACGCAGTATTTT. It codes for CASGLAGGPYTDTQYF.

CDR3 loop: CASSYSMANEKLFF. The CDR3 DNA is TGTGCCAGCAGTTACTCGATGGCAAATGAAAAACTGTTTTTT. The chain couples TRBV6-5 to TRBJ1-4; no definite D call. This CDR3 is 14 amino acids long. The germline V and J ends were trimmed by 0 bases and 5 bases, with 7 bases remaining between them. Germline loops: CDR1 MNHEY, CDR2 SVGAGI.

The table lists this clone with a few counts. CDR3 sequence: CASSLASGGNYNEQFF. CDR3 nucleotides: TGTGCCAGCAGCTTAGCTAGCGGGGGGAACTACAATGAGCAGTTCTTC. The V and J genes are TRBV7-2 and TRBJ2-1, with 10 nucleotides matching TRBD2. Germline V CDR1 and CDR2: SGHTA, FQGNSA. The J segment lost 3 bases and the V segment lost 0 bases, leaving 2 bases of the junction unmatched. This CDR3 spans 16 amino acids.

The V gene is TRBV25-1, the J gene TRBJ1-6; no clear D gene. Germline V gene data show CDR1 as MGHDK and CDR2 as SYGVNS. V gave up 1 base and J gave up 8 bases, with 15 bases separating them. The CDR3 loop spans 16 amino acids. The CDR3 loop is CASSESEATDYSPLHF. Here the CDR3 DNA reads TGTGCCAGCAGTGAATCAGAGGCGACGGACTATTCACCCCTCCACTTT.

This clone was recorded many times. The chain joins TRBV7-2 to TRBJ2-1, with D uncertain. Germline-derived CDR1 and CDR2 are SGHTA and FQGNSA. With 2 bases removed from V and 5 bases from J, the gap between germline ends came to 1 base. This CDR3 has 11 residues. The CDR3 coding sequence is TGTGCCAGCAGCTTAAACAATGAGCAGTTCTTC. Amino acids: CASSLNNEQFF.

This chain links TRBV19 with TRBJ2-7, with D possibly being TRBD1 (5 bases). Between the trimmed V and J ends, which lost 1 base and 1 base, there was a span of 8 bases. This CDR3 has 14 amino acids. The germline CDR1 and CDR2 sequences are LNHDA and SQIVND (reference sequence). The CDR3 region is CASSIGTPSYEQYF. The CDR3 DNA reads as TGTGCCAGTAGTATAGGGACACCTTCCTACGAGCAGTACTTC.

This clone has a handful of counts. This chain joins TRBV29-1 and TRBJ2-3, with 12 bases matching TRBD2. This CDR3 is built from 17 residues. After removal of 4 bases from V and 2 bases from J, the junction contained 10 bases not matched to a gene. CDR1 and CDR2 (germline): SQVTM, ANQGSEA. The CDR3 coding sequence is TGCAGCGTTGCCCTGACTAGCGGGGGAATACTCACAGATACGCAGTATTTT. This translates into CSVALTSGGILTDTQYF.

Only a few counts were recorded for this clone. This chain joins TRBV2 and TRBJ1-3, with unresolved D. The CDR3 extends over 13 amino acids. The ends were cut back, 7 bases at V and 2 bases at J, with 9 bases in the middle. The germline CDR1 and CDR2 sequences are SNHLY and FYNNEI. The CDR3 sequence: CASTEWTGNTIYF. CDR3 sequence (DNA): TGTGCCAGCACAGAGTGGACTGGAAACACCATATATTTT.

This clone has only a few counts. The chain uses TRBV11-2 and TRBJ1-2; D is possibly TRBD1 (5 bases). The CDR3 loop spans 13 amino acids. The germline V gene has CDR1 SGHAT and CDR2 FQNNGV. Deletions cut 5 bases from V and 5 bases from J, with 12 bases between. The CDR3 region is CASSPTGSYGYTF. The CDR3 nucleotides are TGTGCCAGCAGCCCCACAGGATCTTATGGCTACACCTTC.

This clone showed up many times. Other nucleotide sequences from this sample produce the same CDR3. This rearrangement joins TRBV28 to TRBJ2-3; D call uncertain. V lost 5 bases and J 0 bases, leaving 3 bases between the germline ends. This CDR3 is built from 12 residues. The germline gives CDR1 MDHEN, CDR2 SYDVKM. The CDR3: CASSLSTDTQYF. CDR3 nucleotides: TGTGCCAGCAGTCTAAGCACAGATACGCAGTATTTT.

This clone was detected only a few times. The chain couples TRBV2 to TRBJ2-2; D unresolved. This CDR3 region has 21 residues. V was shortened by 8 bases and J by 2 bases, with 33 bases between the two germline ends. Germline V gene data show CDR1 as SNHLY and CDR2 as FYNNEI. The CDR3 loop is CASPPLKRTRDTPINTGELFF. The CDR3 region has the DNA TGTGCCAGCCCGCCTTTAAAACGGACCCGAGATACACCGATTAACACCGGGGAGCTGTTTTTT.

Here the CDR3 reads CASSEATLGETQYF. The CDR3 DNA reads TGTGCCAGCAGTGAAGCGACCCTAGGAGAGACCCAGTACTTC. The chain links TRBV2 to TRBJ2-5, with unresolved D. In germline, CDR1 is SNHLY, CDR2 FYNNEI. The CDR3 length is 14 residues. Trimming cost V 0 bases and J 4 bases, with 9 bases left between them.

Concerning this clone itself: The sample contains more than one DNA sequence encoding this CDR3. J is TRBJ2-3 and V is TRBV9; D may match TRBD1 or TRBD2 (7 bases each). The germline V and J ends were trimmed by 2 bases and 3 bases, with 13 bases remaining between them. Germline V gene data show CDR1 as SGDLS and CDR2 as YYNGEE. This CDR3 contains 15 residues. DNA for the CDR3: TGTGCCAGCAGCGTCGGGCAGGGGGGGACAGATACGCAGTATTTT. The encoded protein is CASSVGQGGTDTQYF.

The chain has TRBV7-9 and TRBJ2-5, with a weak D call TRBD1 (5 bases). Germline values: CDR1 SEHNR, CDR2 FQNEAQ (reference sequence). The V and J ends lost 6 bases and 0 bases respectively, with 17 bases between them. This CDR3 comprises 16 residues. The CDR3 region is CASSQNRGPYQETQYF. CDR3 in DNA: TGTGCCAGCAGTCAAAATAGGGGCCCTTACCAAGAGACCCAGTACTTC.

In its sample, this clone was seen a few times. The chain's CDR3 is CASSLRQGPNTGELFF. The CDR3 nucleotides are TGTGCCAGCAGCTTGAGACAGGGCCCGAACACCGGGGAGCTGTTTTTT. The rearrangement joins TRBV5-4 to TRBJ2-2, with 7 positions matching TRBD1. V trimming: 1 base; J trimming: 0 bases; junction bases outside the gene matches: 3. The CDR3 runs to 16 residues. From germline, CDR1 is SGHNT and CDR2 YYREEE (reference sequence). The whole variable domain, remainder taken from reference TRBV5-4 and TRBJ2-2, is ETGVTQSPTHLIKTRGQQVTLRCSSQSGHNTVSWYQQALGQGPQFIFQYYREEENGRGNFPPRFSGLQFPNYSSELNVNALELDDSALYLCASSLRQGPNTGELFFGEGSRLTVL.